One sample yielded the 7 T cell receptor beta chains listed below, sequenced in a study of Graves' ophthalmopathy and Graves' hyperthyroidism. RNA served as the template for amplifying TCR beta CDR3 regions. First-round RT-PCR with HTBI primers preceded a second-round multiplex PCR. From the multiplex PCR reads, TCRdb called clonotypes with MiXCR, one entry per CDR3 protein. The sample holds approximately 150,000 distinct CDR3 sequences, 35% to 45% seen once. What was sequenced was peripheral blood. The receptors come from a young man with Graves' ophthalmopathy.

This clonotype was counted at least ten times. The J gene is TRBJ1-1, the V gene TRBV7-2; 10 bases fit TRBD1. V lost 7 bases to trimming and J lost 5 bases; unmatched junction nucleotides: 10. Germline lookup yields CDR1 SGHTA and CDR2 FQGNSA. CDR3 length equals 15 residues. The CDR3 nucleotides read TGTGCCAGCAACCCACGGACAGGGGGAGGAACTGAAGCTTTCTTT. Protein: CASNPRTGGGTEAFF.

This clonotype was recorded at least ten times. The rearrangement joins TRBV28 to TRBJ2-7; tentative D call: TRBD1 (5 bases). V lost 6 bases to trimming and J lost 1 base, with 16 bases between them. CDR3 size: 15 residues. CDR1 MDHEN and CDR2 SYDVKM come from the germline V gene. CDR3 sequence reads: CASRSDSVPSYEQYF. CDR3 in DNA: TGTGCCAGCAGATCCGACAGCGTACCTTCCTACGAGCAGTACTTC.

In this sample, this clonotype turned up many times. A clone one base away is much larger, so this may be a read error. The V gene is TRBV7-2, the J gene TRBJ2-7; perhaps TRBD1 as D (6 bases). The V gene's germline CDR1 is SGHTA and CDR2 FQGNSA. The CDR3 spans 14 residues. In DNA, the CDR3 is TGTGCCAGCAGCTTAGTCCAGGGGATGTACGGGCAGTACTTC. Protein product: CASSLVQGMYGQYF.

In its sample, this clonotype ranks as medium-sized. The V and J genes are TRBV10-3 and TRBJ1-1, with a weak D call TRBD1 (6 bases). Germline V gene sequence: CDR1 ENHRY, CDR2 SYGVKD. This CDR3 contains 13 residues. V lost 8 bases and J 0 bases, leaving 10 bases between the germline ends. The CDR3 DNA sequence: TGTGCCATCTGCAGGGGTTTGAACACTGAAGCTTTCTTT. Amino acid sequence: CAICRGLNTEAFF.

This clonotype was seen at least ten times. The V gene is TRBV9, the J gene TRBJ2-7, with no clear D. V dropped 0 bases and J dropped 2 bases, with 9 bases sitting between them. Germline CDR1 and CDR2: SGDLS and YYNGEE. CDR3 length: 14 amino acids. The CDR3, as DNA: TGTGCCAGCAGCGTAGACGGGCGCCCCTACGAGCAGTACTTC. It translates to CASSVDGRPYEQYF.

There are many counts of this clonotype. The rearrangement links TRBV30 to TRBJ1-2, with D unclear. The CDR3 has 11 residues. The germline CDR1 and CDR2 sequences are GTSNPN and SVGIG (reference sequence). Between the trimmed V and J ends, which lost 0 bases and 13 bases, there was a span of 12 bases. The CDR3 here is CAWSVQTSATF. CDR3 DNA sequence: TGTGCCTGGAGTGTCCAAACCAGCGCCACCTTC. The full variable domain, its missing parts supplied by reference TRBV30 and TRBJ1-2, is SQTIHQWPATLVQPVGSPLSLECTVEGTSNPNLYWYRQAAGRGLQLLFYSVGIGQISSEVPQNLSASRPQDRQFILSSKKLLLSDSGFYLCAWSVQTSATFGSGTRLTVV.

This clonotype showed up many times. This chain connects TRBV24-1 to TRBJ2-2; no clear D gene. This CDR3 comprises 12 residues. Per the germline V gene, CDR1 is KGHDR and CDR2 is SFDVKD. The V gene lost 10 bases and the J gene lost 5 bases, with 10 bases spanning the gap. The CDR3 nucleotides read TGTGCCACGGAATTGGTGACCGGGGAGCTGTTTTTT. It specifies CATELVTGELFF.